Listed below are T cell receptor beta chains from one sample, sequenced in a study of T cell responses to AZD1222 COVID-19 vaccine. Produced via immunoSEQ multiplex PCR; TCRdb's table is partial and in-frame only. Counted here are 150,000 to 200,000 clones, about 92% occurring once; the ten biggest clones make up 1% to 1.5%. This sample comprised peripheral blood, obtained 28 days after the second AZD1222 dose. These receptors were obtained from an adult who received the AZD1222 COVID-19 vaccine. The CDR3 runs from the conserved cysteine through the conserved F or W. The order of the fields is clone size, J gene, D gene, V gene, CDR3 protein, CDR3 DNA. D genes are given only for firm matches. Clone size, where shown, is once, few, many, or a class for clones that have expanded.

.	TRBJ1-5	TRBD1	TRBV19	CASRPQFDRVSNQPQHF	TGTGCCAGTAGACCACAATTCGACAGGGTTAGCAATCAGCCCCAGCATTTT
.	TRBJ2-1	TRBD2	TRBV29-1	CSVEDSRNSGSPDEQFF	TGCAGCGTTGAAGATTCTAGAAATAGCGGGAGTCCAGATGAGCAGTTCTTC
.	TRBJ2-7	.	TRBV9	CASSVGGSSYEQYF	TGTGCCAGCAGCGTAGGGGGAAGCTCCTACGAGCAGTACTTC
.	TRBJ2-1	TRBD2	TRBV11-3	CASSPRLAGVGEQFF	TGTGCCAGCAGCCCAAGACTAGCGGGAGTAGGTGAGCAGTTCTTC
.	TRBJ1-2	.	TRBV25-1	CASSEGINYGYTF	TGTGCCAGCAGTGAAGGGATTAACTATGGCTACACCTTC
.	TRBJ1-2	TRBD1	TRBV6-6	CASRLRGQDGYTF	TGTGCCAGCAGGCTGAGGGGGCAGGATGGCTACACCTTC
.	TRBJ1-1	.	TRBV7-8	CASSLEQRLNTEAFF	TGTGCCAGCAGCTTGGAACAGAGGTTGAACACTGAAGCTTTCTTT
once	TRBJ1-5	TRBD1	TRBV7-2	CASSVGQGGQPQHF	TGTGCCAGCAGCGTAGGACAGGGGGGTCAGCCCCAGCATTTT
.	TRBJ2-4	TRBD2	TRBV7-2	CASSGLAGGVAKNIQYF	TGTGCCAGCAGCGGATTAGCGGGGGGGGTAGCCAAAAACATTCAGTACTTC
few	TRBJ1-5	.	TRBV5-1	CASSLGQSNQPQHF	TGCGCCAGCAGCCTAGGACAGTCTAATCAGCCCCAGCATTTT
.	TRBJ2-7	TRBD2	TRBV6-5	CASSLTGGLYEQYF	TGTGCCAGCAGTCTCACGGGGGGTCTCTACGAGCAGTACTTC
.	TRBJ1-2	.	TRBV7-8	CASSLSIGTYGYTF	TGTGCCAGCAGCTTATCGATTGGGACCTATGGCTACACCTTC
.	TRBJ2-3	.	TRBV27	CASRSIPSTDTQYF	TGTGCCAGCAGGTCGATACCTAGCACAGATACGCAGTATTTT